These 28 T cell receptor beta chains originate from one sample sequenced in a study of shared clonotypes between healthy human individuals. The data were produced by immunoSEQ multiplex PCR, yet TCRdb's version contains in-frame clones alone and is incomplete. The sample includes about 2.4 million clones, just over 90% of them seen just once. The sample consisted of naive CD4+ T cells sorted from blood. Subset indicated: CD45RA+ positively selected. These receptors all come from a young man in good health.

The rearrangement links TRBV4-1 to TRBJ2-1, with 7 bases matching TRBD2. Germline V gene lookup returns CDR1 MGHRA and CDR2 YSYEKL. The CDR3 runs 16 residues. The V and J ends lost 0 bases and 3 bases, in that order; junction bases with no gene match: 5. CDR3 coding DNA: TGCGCCAGCAGCCAAGATGGGGCGGGGGACTACAATGAGCAGTTCTTC. This gives the protein CASSQDGAGDYNEQFF.

The V gene is TRBV10-3, the J gene TRBJ2-7; D possibly corresponds to TRBD2 (6 bases). CDR3 length: 13 amino acids. The germline CDR1 and CDR2 sequences are ENHRY and SYGVKD. The DNA for the CDR3 is TGTGCTGGCGCGGGGCAGGACACCTACGAGCAGTACTTC. Translated, it gives CAGAGQDTYEQYF.

This chain joins TRBV5-4 and TRBJ1-2; D perhaps matches TRBD1 (5 bases). V was clipped by 0 bases and J by 3 bases, with 18 bases between them. The CDR3 has 17 residues. Germline CDR1 reads SGHNT; CDR2 reads YYREEE (reference sequence). The CDR3 region has the DNA TGTGCCAGCAGCTTGGCCGGAAATCCCCCAGGGCACTATGGCTACACCTTC. Its protein product is CASSLAGNPPGHYGYTF.

The gene calls are TRBV30 and TRBJ2-3, with D tentatively TRBD2 (5 bases). The germline CDR1 and CDR2 sequences are GTSNPN and SVGIG (reference sequence). Trimming stripped 1 base from V and 4 bases from J, with 15 bases between. The CDR3 has 15 residues. CDR3 sequence (DNA): TGTGCCTGGAGTGGGACTCGGGAATGGTCAGATACGCAGTATTTT. Amino acid sequence: CAWSGTREWSDTQYF.

This clone was detected only once. The V and J genes are TRBV6-5 and TRBJ2-7, with 9 bases aligning to TRBD1. The CDR3 loop spans 15 amino acids. The germline V gene encodes CDR1 MNHEY and CDR2 SVGAGI. V gave up 6 bases and J gave up 2 bases; unmatched junction bases: 8. This chain's CDR3 is CASRRARQGAYEQYF. CDR3 nucleotides: TGTGCCAGCAGGCGCGCACGACAGGGGGCCTACGAGCAGTACTTC.

The chain employs TRBV18 and TRBJ2-1; D is unresolved. The CDR3 covers 16 residues. CDR1 and CDR2 (germline): KGHSH, LQKENI. Trimming cost V 0 bases and J 0 bases, with 9 bases left between them. This CDR3 reads CASSPPLTSSYNEQFF. In DNA form, the CDR3 reads TGTGCCAGCTCACCACCGCTAACGAGCTCCTACAATGAGCAGTTCTTC.

This clone was observed once. CDR3 sequence: CASSHGRSTYNEQFF. CDR3 nucleotides: TGCGCCAGCAGCCACGGGAGGAGCACATACAATGAGCAGTTCTTC. This chain uses TRBV4-1 with TRBJ2-1, with TRBD2 matching 7 bases. The CDR3 covers 15 residues. Trimming at V came to 3 bases and at J to 4 bases, leaving 6 bases not matched to a gene. Germline loops: CDR1 MGHRA, CDR2 YSYEKL.

The chain combines TRBV5-1 with TRBJ2-7; tentative D call: TRBD1 (5 bases). The germline gives CDR1 SGHRS, CDR2 YFSETQ. The ends were cut back, 4 bases at V and 7 bases at J, with 12 bases in the middle. This CDR3 region has 12 residues. In nucleotides, the CDR3 is TGCGCCAGCAGCGTGGACACAGTAGAGCAGTACTTC. Translation gives CASSVDTVEQYF.

The J gene is TRBJ1-1, the V gene TRBV7-2, with 7 bases fitting TRBD1. This CDR3 has 16 residues. From germline, CDR1 is SGHTA and CDR2 FQGNSA. V gave up 7 bases and J gave up 4 bases; unmatched junction bases: 15. As DNA, the CDR3 is TGTGCCAGCACCGCCCTGACGACAGGGTTAACCACTGAAGCTTTCTTT. The encoded protein is CASTALTTGLTTEAFF.

To note about this clone: The same CDR3 can be traced to other DNA sequences in this sample. This rearrangement joins TRBV6-1 to TRBJ1-2; D is uncertain. Germline-derived CDR1 and CDR2 are MNHNS and SASEGT. The CDR3 has 13 residues. Trimming left V 1 base short and J 2 bases short, with 5 bases between. The CDR3 DNA sequence: TGTGCCAGCAGTGAAGGGTTGAACTATGGCTACACCTTC. Translated, it gives CASSEGLNYGYTF.

The chain links TRBV5-1 to TRBJ2-3; TRBD2 aligns across 11 bases. CDR1 and CDR2 from the germline V gene are SGHRS and YFSETQ. The trim removed 3 bases at V and 5 bases at J, leaving 2 bases unmatched. The length of the CDR3 is 14 residues. The CDR3 protein is CASSSLAGVDTQYF. CDR3 coding DNA: TGCGCCAGCAGCTCACTAGCGGGAGTAGATACGCAGTATTTT.

The chain is built from TRBV19 and TRBJ2-2; either TRBD1 or TRBD2 may fit D (6 bases each). This CDR3 comprises 14 residues. Trimming took off 5 bases at V and 7 bases at J, with 14 bases between the two ends. Germline V gene sequence: CDR1 LNHDA, CDR2 SQIVND (reference sequence). The CDR3 loop is CASSWPGEDGELFF. Here the CDR3 DNA reads TGTGCCAGTAGTTGGCCAGGGGAGGACGGGGAGCTGTTTTTT. The variable domain in full, completed from reference TRBV19 and TRBJ2-2, reads DGGITQSPKYLFRKEGQNVTLSCEQNLNHDAMYWYRQDPGQGLRLIYYSQIVNDFQKGDIAEGYSVSREKKESFPLTVTSAQKNPTAFYLCASSWPGEDGELFFGEGSRLTVL.

The rearrangement joins TRBV14 to TRBJ1-2, with D hard to call. Germline lookup yields CDR1 SGHDN and CDR2 FVKESK. The CDR3 has 19 residues. With 1 base removed from V and 1 base from J, the gap between germline ends came to 22 bases. The CDR3 is CASSQGAGVARKGNYGYTF. The DNA for the CDR3 is TGTGCCAGCAGCCAAGGTGCCGGAGTGGCACGGAAGGGTAACTATGGCTACACCTTC.

The chain has TRBV27 and TRBJ1-2; D remains ambiguous. V was clipped by 4 bases and J by 8 bases, with 17 bases between them. CDR3 length: 14 residues. Germline V gene lookup returns CDR1 MNHEY and CDR2 SMNVEV (reference sequence). The CDR3 loop is CASSSYSDRAGYTF. In nucleotides, the CDR3 is TGTGCCAGCAGTTCCTACTCGGATAGAGCGGGCTACACCTTC.

V and J are TRBV11-2 and TRBJ2-7; 7 bases are shared with TRBD2. This CDR3 region has 15 residues. Germline CDR1 and CDR2: SGHAT and FQNNGV. Losses at the gene ends were 0 bases for V and 3 bases for J; bases not matched to a gene: 5. The CDR3 DNA is TGTGCCAGCAGCTTAGACTGGCTAGCGGTCTACGAGCAGTACTTC. It codes for CASSLDWLAVYEQYF.

This clone was counted a single time. For the CDR3, the DNA is TGCGCCAGCAGCTTCGATGGAGGGCCTGAAGCTTTCTTT. This codes for CASSFDGGPEAFF. This chain joins TRBV5-1 and TRBJ1-1; D not certain. CDR3 length equals 13 residues. The V end lost 2 bases, the J end lost 6 bases, and 11 bases lay between the germline ends. Germline V gene lookup returns CDR1 SGHRS and CDR2 YFSETQ.

This clone was seen just once. The chain combines TRBV6-4 with TRBJ2-3; 8 bases fit TRBD2. With V trimmed by 5 bases and J by 4 bases, 5 bases remained unmatched. The length of the CDR3 is 14 residues. Germline V lookup: CDR1 MRHNA, CDR2 SNTAGT. CDR3 nucleotide sequence: TGTGCCAGCAGTCCGGGACTAGTCCCAGATACGCAGTATTTT. Translating gives CASSPGLVPDTQYF.

In its sample, this clone was seen a few times. In the same sample, other DNA sequences code for this CDR3. This chain connects TRBV28 to TRBJ1-1; no reliable D call. Per germline, CDR1 MDHEN and CDR2 SYDVKM. The CDR3 runs to 13 residues. Deletions cut 1 base from V and 0 bases from J, with 3 bases between. In DNA form, the CDR3 reads TGTGCCAGCAGTTTATCCTTGAACACTGAAGCTTTCTTT. Protein product: CASSLSLNTEAFF.

The chain has TRBV11-2 and TRBJ2-3, with D possibly called TRBD1 or TRBD2 (5 bases each). Trimming shortened V by 3 bases and J by 6 bases, and 10 bases separated the two germline ends. CDR3 length equals 13 residues. Germline loops: CDR1 SGHAT, CDR2 FQNNGV. The CDR3 spells CASSFWGLDTQYF. The CDR3 DNA reads TGTGCCAGCAGCTTTTGGGGGTTGGATACGCAGTATTTT.

The rearrangement links TRBV5-4 to TRBJ2-1; no firm D call. Trimming cost V 2 bases and J 5 bases, with 14 bases left between them. Germline values: CDR1 SGHNT, CDR2 YYREEE (reference sequence). The CDR3 runs to 15 residues. CDR3 residues: CASSLNPGNHNEQFF. The CDR3 nucleotides read TGTGCCAGCAGCTTAAACCCCGGTAACCACAATGAGCAGTTCTTC.

V gene TRBV18 combines with J gene TRBJ2-3, with 7 bases aligning to TRBD1. The germline V gene has CDR1 KGHSH and CDR2 LQKENI. The CDR3 sequence is 18 residues long. Trimming removed 0 bases from V and 3 bases from J; junction bases left unmatched: 12. The CDR3 coding sequence is TGTGCCAGCTCACCACCCATATATTGGACAGGACCGACAGATACGCAGTATTTT. It encodes CASSPPIYWTGPTDTQYF.

J is TRBJ1-2 and V is TRBV6-5; D is uncertain. Trimming took 4 bases from V and 0 from J, leaving 12 bases between them. Looked up from germline, CDR1 is MNHEY and CDR2 is SVGAGI. The CDR3 consists of 15 residues. As DNA, the CDR3 is TGTGCCAGCAGTTCCCGATGGGCAGCTAACTATGGCTACACCTTC. This sequence encodes CASSSRWAANYGYTF.

The rearrangement uses TRBV7-9 and TRBJ1-2; no firm D call. The V end lost 2 bases, the J end lost 2 bases, and 3 bases lay between the germline ends. CDR1 is SEHNR and CDR2 is FQNEAQ in the germline V gene (reference sequence). CDR3 length: 12 residues. The CDR3 nucleotides read TGTGCCAGCAGCTTACAAAACTATGGCTACACCTTC. Translated, it gives CASSLQNYGYTF. The full variable domain, rest sourced from reference TRBV7-9 and TRBJ1-2, is DTGVSQNPRHKITKRGQNVTFRCDPISEHNRLYWYRQTLGQGPEFLTYFQNEAQLEKSRLLSDRFSAERPKGSFSTLEIQRTEQGDSAMYLCASSLQNYGYTFGSGTRLTVV.

The chain couples TRBV6-1 to TRBJ1-6, with D hard to call. V dropped 1 base and J dropped 7 bases, with 20 bases sitting between them. The CDR3 length is 18 residues. The V gene's germline CDR1 is MNHNS and CDR2 SASEGT. The CDR3 nucleotides are TGTGCCAGCAGTGAAGATGAGTTGTGGTTTGCGAGGAATTCACCCCTCCACTTT. Its protein is CASSEDELWFARNSPLHF.

This chain joins TRBV10-3 and TRBJ2-7; D ambiguous. CDR3 length: 12 residues. V lost 7 bases to trimming and J lost 4 bases, with 11 bases between them. CDR1 ENHRY and CDR2 SYGVKD come from the germline V gene. The CDR3 bases are TGTGCCATCATGGACGTAGGGTACGAGCAGTACTTC. This sequence encodes CAIMDVGYEQYF.

On this clone itself: Other DNA sequences from this sample encode an identical CDR3 as well. This chain joins TRBV5-1 and TRBJ1-2, with 8 positions matching TRBD1. The CDR3 has 14 residues. The V and J ends lost 0 bases and 2 bases, in that order; junction bases with no gene match: 0. Germline V CDR1 and CDR2: SGHRS, YFSETQ. CDR3 nucleotide sequence: TGCGCCAGCAGCTTGGGGACAGGGAACTATGGCTACACCTTC. It encodes CASSLGTGNYGYTF.

Regarding this clone: Other nucleotide sequences in the sample specify the same CDR3. The rearrangement joins TRBV19 to TRBJ2-1; TRBD1 matches 11 bases. V lost 7 bases to trimming and J lost 4 bases; unmatched junction nucleotides: 6. Germline CDR1 LNHDA, CDR2 SQIVND (reference sequence). CDR3 size: 15 residues. The CDR3 DNA is TGTGCCAGTACCCCCGGACAGGGGGCTTACAATGAGCAGTTCTTC. Translating it yields CASTPGQGAYNEQFF.

V and J are TRBV5-4 and TRBJ1-3; weak D call: TRBD1 (6 bases). The V gene lost 0 bases and the J gene lost 2 bases, with 9 bases spanning the gap. The CDR3 runs 15 residues. Germline values: CDR1 SGHNT, CDR2 YYREEE (reference sequence). The CDR3 nucleotides are TGTGCCAGCAGCTTGGGGGCAGGGGCTGGAAACACCATATATTTT. Its translation: CASSLGAGAGNTIYF.